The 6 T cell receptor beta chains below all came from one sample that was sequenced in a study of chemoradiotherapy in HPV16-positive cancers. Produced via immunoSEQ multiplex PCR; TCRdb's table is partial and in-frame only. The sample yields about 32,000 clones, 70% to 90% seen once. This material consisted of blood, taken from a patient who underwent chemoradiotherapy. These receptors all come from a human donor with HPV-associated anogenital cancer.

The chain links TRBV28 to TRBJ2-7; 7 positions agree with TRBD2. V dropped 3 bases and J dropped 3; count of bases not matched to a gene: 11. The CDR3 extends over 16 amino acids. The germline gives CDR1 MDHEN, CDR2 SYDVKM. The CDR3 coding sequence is TGTGCCAGCAGTTTCGGTCCGAGGGAGGGCTTCTACGAGCAGTACTTC. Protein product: CASSFGPREGFYEQYF.

The CDR3 DNA sequence: TGTGCCGGTAGAAGGGCAGGCACGAACACCGGGGAGCTGTTTTTT. Residues: CAGRRAGTNTGELFF. The chain is built from TRBV7-5 and TRBJ2-2. TRBV7-5 is flagged as a pseudogene. This CDR3 has 15 residues.

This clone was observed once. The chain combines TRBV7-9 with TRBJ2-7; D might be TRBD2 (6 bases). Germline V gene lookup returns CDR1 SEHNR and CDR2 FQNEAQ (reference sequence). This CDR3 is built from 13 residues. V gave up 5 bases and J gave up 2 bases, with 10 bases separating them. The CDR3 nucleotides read TGTGCCAGCAGCCAGAGACTAGCCTACGAGCAGTACTTC. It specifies CASSQRLAYEQYF.

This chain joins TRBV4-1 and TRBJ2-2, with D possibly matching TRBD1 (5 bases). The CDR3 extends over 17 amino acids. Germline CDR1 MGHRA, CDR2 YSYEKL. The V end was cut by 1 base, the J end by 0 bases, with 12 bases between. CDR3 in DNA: TGCGCCAGCAGCCAAGGGACACTAAAAACGAACACCGGGGAGCTGTTTTTT. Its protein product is CASSQGTLKTNTGELFF.

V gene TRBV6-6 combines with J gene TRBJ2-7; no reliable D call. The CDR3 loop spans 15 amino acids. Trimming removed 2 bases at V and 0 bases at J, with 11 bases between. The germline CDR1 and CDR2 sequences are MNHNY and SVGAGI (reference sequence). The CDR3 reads CASSYVGWISYEQYF. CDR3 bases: TGTGCCAGCAGTTACGTGGGGTGGATCTCCTACGAGCAGTACTTC.

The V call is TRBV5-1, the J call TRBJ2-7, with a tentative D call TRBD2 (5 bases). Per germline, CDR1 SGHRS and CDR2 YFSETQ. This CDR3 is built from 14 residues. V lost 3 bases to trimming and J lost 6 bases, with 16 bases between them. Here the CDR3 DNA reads TGCGCCAGCAGCTATCCGGACTTATTTTCCGAGCAGTACTTC. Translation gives CASSYPDLFSEQYF.